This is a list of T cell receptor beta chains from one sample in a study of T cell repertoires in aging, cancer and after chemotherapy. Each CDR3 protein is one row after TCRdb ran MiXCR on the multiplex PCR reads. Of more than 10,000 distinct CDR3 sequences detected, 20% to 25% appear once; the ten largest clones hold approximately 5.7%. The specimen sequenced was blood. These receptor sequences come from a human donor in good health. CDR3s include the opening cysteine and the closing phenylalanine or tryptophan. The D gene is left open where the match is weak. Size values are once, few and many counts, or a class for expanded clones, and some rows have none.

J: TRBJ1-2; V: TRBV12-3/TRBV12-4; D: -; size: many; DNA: TGTGCCAGCAGTTACGGCCCAGGGGCCTATGGCTACACCTTC; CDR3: CASSYGPGAYGYTF
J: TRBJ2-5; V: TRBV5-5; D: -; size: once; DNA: TGTGCCAGCAGCCTTGGACATGTCCAAGAGACCCAGTACTTC; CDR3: CASSLGHVQETQYF
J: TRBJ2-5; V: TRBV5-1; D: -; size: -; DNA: TGCGCCAGCAGCCTCGAACTAGGAGTCCAAGAGACCCAGTACTTC; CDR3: CASSLELGVQETQYF
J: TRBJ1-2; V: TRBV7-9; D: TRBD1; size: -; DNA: TGTGCCAGCAGCCGTAACCTAGACAGGGGAACCTATGGCTACACCTTC; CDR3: CASSRNLDRGTYGYTF
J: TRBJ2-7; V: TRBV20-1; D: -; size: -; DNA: TGCAGTGCTAGGCCCGGGGGGCGCTCCTACGAGCAGTACTTC; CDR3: CSARPGGRSYEQYF
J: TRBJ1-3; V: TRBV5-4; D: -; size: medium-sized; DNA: TGTGCCAGCAGCTTGGCCGGGGGGGGCGCGGGAAACACCATATATTTT; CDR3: CASSLAGGGAGNTIYF
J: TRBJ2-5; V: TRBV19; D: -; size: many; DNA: TGTGCCAGTAGTATAGGCGTGAGTGGGACCCAGTACTTC; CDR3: CASSIGVSGTQYF
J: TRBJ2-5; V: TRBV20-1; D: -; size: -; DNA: TGCAGTTCCTGGGGGCTGGAGACCCAGTACTTC; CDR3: CSSWGLETQYF
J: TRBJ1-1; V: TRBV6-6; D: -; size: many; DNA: TGTGCCAGCGGTCTCGACACTGAAGCTTTCTTT; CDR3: CASGLDTEAFF
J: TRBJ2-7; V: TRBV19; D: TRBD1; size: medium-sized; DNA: TGTGCCAGTAGTATAGGGGACAGGGGGCAGCAGTACTTC; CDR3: CASSIGDRGQQYF
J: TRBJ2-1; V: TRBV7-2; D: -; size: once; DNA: TGTGCCAGCAGCTTGGGGGGGGCGGGCTCCTACAATGAGCAGTTCTTC; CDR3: CASSLGGAGSYNEQFF
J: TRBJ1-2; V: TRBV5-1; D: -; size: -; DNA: TGCGCCAGCAGCTCCGGGTCAGGGAATGGCTACACCTTC; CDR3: CASSSGSGNGYTF
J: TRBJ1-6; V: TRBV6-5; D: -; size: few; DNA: TGTGCCAGCAGTCCCTCCGGGGGGGACAATTCACCCCTCCACTTT; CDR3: CASSPSGGDNSPLHF
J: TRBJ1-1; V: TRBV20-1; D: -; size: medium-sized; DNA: TGCAGTGCCACTCAGGGCCGGACTGAAGCTTTCTTT; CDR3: CSATQGRTEAFF
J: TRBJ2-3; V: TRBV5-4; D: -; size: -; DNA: TGTGCCAGCAGCCCCCGCCCGGGTTTGCGGGGCATTAGCACAGATACGCAGTATTTT; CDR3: CASSPRPGLRGISTDTQYF
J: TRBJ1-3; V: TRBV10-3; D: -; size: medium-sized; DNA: TGTGCCATCAAGGGCAGTAGCTCTGGAAACACCATATATTTT; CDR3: CAIKGSSSGNTIYF
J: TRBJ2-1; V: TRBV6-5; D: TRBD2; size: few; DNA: TGTGCCAGCAAGGGCCAGCGGGGGGGCTCCTACAATGAGCAGTTCTTC; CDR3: CASKGQRGGSYNEQFF
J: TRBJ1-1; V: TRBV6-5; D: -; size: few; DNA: TGTGCCAGCAGTTATCACACTGAAGCTTTCTTT; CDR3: CASSYHTEAFF
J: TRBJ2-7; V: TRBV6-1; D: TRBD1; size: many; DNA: TGTGCCAGCAGTGCCCGGACAGGGGAGTACTTC; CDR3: CASSARTGEYF
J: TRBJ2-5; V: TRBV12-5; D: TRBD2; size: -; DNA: TGTGCTAGTGGTTTGCTAGCGGGGAGACAAGAGACCCAGTACTTC; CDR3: CASGLLAGRQETQYF
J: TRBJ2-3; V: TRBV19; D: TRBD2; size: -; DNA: TGTGCCAGTAGTATCGGGTGGACTAGCGGGGGGCTAGATACGCAGTATTTT; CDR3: CASSIGWTSGGLDTQYF
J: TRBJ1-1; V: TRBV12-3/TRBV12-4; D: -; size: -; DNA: TGTGCCAGCATTCAAAAAGGGGTGAACAATGAAGATTTCTTT; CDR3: CASIQKGVNNEDFF
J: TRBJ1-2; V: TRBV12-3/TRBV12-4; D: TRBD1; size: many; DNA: TGTGCCAGCAGTCTTGAGCTCCAGGGGGATGGCTACACCTTC; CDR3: CASSLELQGDGYTF
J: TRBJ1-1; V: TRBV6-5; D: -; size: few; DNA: TGTGCCAGCAGTCCCCCGGGCTTGACCACTGAAGCTTTCTTT; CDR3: CASSPPGLTTEAFF
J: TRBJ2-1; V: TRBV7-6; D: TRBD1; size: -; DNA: TGTGCCAGCAGACTTGGACAGGGCTCTTACAATGAGCAGTTCTTC; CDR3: CASRLGQGSYNEQFF
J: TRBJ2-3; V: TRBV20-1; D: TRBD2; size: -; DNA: TGCAGTGCTTCCCGGAGTAGCGGGGGTAGCACAGATACGCAGTATTTT; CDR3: CSASRSSGGSTDTQYF
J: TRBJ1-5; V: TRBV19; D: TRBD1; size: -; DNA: TGTGCCAGCCGAGGGGACAGCCGCCGGGGGGGTCAGCCCCAGCATTTT; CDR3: CASRGDSRRGGQPQHF
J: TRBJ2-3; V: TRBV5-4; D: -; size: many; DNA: TGTGCCAGCACCAGCGCGGAGGAGGGGGCAGATACGCAGTATTTT; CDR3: CASTSAEEGADTQYF
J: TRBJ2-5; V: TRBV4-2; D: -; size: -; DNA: TGTGCCAGCAGCCAAGGGCCTGACTCAGACCAAGAGACCCAGTACTTC; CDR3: CASSQGPDSDQETQYF
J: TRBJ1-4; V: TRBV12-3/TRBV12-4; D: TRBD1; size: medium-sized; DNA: TGTGCCAGCAGTTTACCCCCACAGGGGGCAGGGGAAAAACTGTTTTTT; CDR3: CASSLPPQGAGEKLFF
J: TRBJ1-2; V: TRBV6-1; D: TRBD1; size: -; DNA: TGTGCCAGCAGTGGACAAGACAGGGGGAGGTATGGCTACACCTTC; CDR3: CASSGQDRGRYGYTF
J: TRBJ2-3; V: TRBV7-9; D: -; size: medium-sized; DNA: TGTGCCAGCAGCCTAGGGTACGATACGCAGTATTTT; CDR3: CASSLGYDTQYF
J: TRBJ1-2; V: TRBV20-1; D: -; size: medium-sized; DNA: TGCAGTGCTAGAGAAGGAGGCTTAGGCTACACCTTC; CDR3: CSAREGGLGYTF
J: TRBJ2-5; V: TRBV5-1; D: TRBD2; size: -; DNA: TGCGCCAGCAGAACTAGCGGACCTCAAGAGACCCAGTACTTC; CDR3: CASRTSGPQETQYF
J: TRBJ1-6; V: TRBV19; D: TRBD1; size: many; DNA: TGTGCCAGTAGTCCCTCGGGACAGAGAATCAGGTCACCCCTCCACTTT; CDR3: CASSPSGQRIRSPLHF
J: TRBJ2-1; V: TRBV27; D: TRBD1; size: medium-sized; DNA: TGTGCCAGCAGCCCCGACAGGGTGACCTACAATGAGCAGTTCTTC; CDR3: CASSPDRVTYNEQFF
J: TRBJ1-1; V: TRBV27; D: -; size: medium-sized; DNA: TGTGCCAGCAGTTTGTCGGGTCCGAACACTGAAGCTTTCTTT; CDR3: CASSLSGPNTEAFF
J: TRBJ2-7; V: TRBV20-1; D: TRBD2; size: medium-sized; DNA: TGCAGTGCTAGAGATCTACACCACGGACTAGCGGACTACGAGCAGTACTTC; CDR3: CSARDLHHGLADYEQYF
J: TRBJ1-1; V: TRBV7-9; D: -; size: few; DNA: TGTGCCAGCAGCCACTCCGTGGGTGAAGCTTTCTTT; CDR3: CASSHSVGEAFF
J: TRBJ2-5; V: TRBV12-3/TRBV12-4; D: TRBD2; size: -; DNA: TGTGCCAGCAGTCCCAATAGCGGGGGAAGCGAGACCCAGTACTTC; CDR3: CASSPNSGGSETQYF
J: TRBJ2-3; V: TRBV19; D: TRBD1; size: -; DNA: TGTGCCAGTATGGACAGGGGGCACACAGATACGCAGTATTTT; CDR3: CASMDRGHTDTQYF
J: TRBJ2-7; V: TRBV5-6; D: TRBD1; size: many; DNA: TGTGCCAGCAGCTTGGAGACAGGGGGCTTAGACGAGCAGTACTTC; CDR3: CASSLETGGLDEQYF
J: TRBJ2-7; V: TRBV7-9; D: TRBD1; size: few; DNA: TGTGCCAGCAGCACAGGGACAGGGCACTACGAGCAGTACTTC; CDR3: CASSTGTGHYEQYF
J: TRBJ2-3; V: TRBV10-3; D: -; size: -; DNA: TGTGCCACCAGGTCAGCTAGCGGCACAGATACGCAGTATTTT; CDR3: CATRSASGTDTQYF
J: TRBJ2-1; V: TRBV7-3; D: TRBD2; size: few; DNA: TGTGCCAGCAGTCGAGATAGCGGGGGGGCCGCTTATGAGCAGTTCTTC; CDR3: CASSRDSGGAAYEQFF
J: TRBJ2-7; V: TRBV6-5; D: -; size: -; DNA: TGTGCCAGCAGTTACCTCGGGGGACAAAGAAACTACGAGCAGTACTTC; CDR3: CASSYLGGQRNYEQYF
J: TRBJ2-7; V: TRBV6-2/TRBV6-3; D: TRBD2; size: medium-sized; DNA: TGTGCCAGCAGTCTAGCGGGGGCGTCCTACGAGCAGTACTTC; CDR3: CASSLAGASYEQYF
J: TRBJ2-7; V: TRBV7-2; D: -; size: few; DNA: TGTGCCAGCAGCTCGGGTCCCGCGTACTACGAGCAGTACTTC; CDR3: CASSSGPAYYEQYF